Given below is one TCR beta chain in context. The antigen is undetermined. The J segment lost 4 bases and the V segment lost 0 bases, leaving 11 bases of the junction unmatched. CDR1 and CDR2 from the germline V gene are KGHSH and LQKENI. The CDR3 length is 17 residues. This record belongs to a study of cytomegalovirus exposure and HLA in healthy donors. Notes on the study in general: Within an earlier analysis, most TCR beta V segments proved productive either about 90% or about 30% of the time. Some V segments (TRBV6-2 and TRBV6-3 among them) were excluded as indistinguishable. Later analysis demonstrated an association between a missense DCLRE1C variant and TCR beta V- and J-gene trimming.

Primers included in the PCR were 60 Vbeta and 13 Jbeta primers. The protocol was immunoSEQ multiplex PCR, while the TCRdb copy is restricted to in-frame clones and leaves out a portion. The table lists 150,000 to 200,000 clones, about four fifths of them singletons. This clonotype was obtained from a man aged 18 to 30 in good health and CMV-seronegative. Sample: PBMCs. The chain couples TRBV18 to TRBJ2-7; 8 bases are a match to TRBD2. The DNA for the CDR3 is TGTGCCAGCTCACCACCTCTGGGCCAGAGCGGGAGTTACGAGCAGTACTTC. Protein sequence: CASSPPLGQSGSYEQYF.